The entry that follows covers one T cell receptor beta chain sequence. Its antigen remains unidentified. This entry is derived from a study of T cell responses to AZD1222 COVID-19 vaccine. Study in general: Some second doses came at about 4 weeks and others at about 12 weeks; these were pooled.

V lost 1 base, J lost 2 bases, and 7 bases stayed unmatched. Germline loops: CDR1 SGHRS, CDR2 YFSETQ. The CDR3 has 16 amino acids. Here immunoSEQ multiplex PCR was the method, and the copy in TCRdb shows in-frame clones only, minus some. The repertoire has 120,000 or so clones, around 92% of them found once; the top ten carry 1.5% to 1.9%. Study results and limitations: Among spike-specific TCRs, nearly half reportedly target unmutated variant regions.

The chain has TRBV5-1 and TRBJ2-7, with 9 bases aligning to TRBD1. This material consisted of peripheral blood, taken on day 0 of AZD1222 vaccination. The origin of this receptor is an adult in good health. CDR3 amino acids: CASSLLGTGNTYEQYF. The CDR3 bases are TGCGCCAGCAGCTTGTTGGGGACAGGGAATACCTACGAGCAGTACTTC.